This T cell receptor (beta chain) was found in a study of cytomegalovirus exposure and HLA in healthy donors. Primers included in the PCR were 60 Vbeta and 13 Jbeta primers. Clones were sequenced by immunoSEQ multiplex PCR, and TCRdb holds only the in-frame ones, with some missing. The data hold over 150,000 clones, with about 79% observed a single time. This CDR3 is built from 15 residues. Trimming shortened V by 5 bases and J by 2 bases, and 15 bases separated the two germline ends. From germline, CDR1 is MNHNY and CDR2 SVGAGI (reference sequence). The chain carries TRBV6-6 and TRBJ1-2; D gene ambiguous. Sequencing used PBMCs. The TCR was taken from a boy aged 2 to 10 in good health and CMV-seronegative. CDR3: CASSANLNPNYGYTF. CDR3 DNA sequence: TGTGCCAGCAGTGCAAACCTAAACCCCAACTATGGCTACACCTTC.